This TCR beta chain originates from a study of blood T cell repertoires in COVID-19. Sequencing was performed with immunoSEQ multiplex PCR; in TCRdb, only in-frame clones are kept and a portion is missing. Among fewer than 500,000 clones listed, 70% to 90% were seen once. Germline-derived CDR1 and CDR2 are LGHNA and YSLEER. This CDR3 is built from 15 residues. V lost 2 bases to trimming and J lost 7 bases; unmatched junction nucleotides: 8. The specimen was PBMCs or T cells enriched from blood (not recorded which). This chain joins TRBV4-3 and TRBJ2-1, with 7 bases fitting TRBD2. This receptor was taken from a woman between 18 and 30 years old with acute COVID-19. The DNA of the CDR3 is TGCGCCAGCAGCCAACAACTATTTAGCGGGAATGAGCAGTTCTTC. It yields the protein CASSQQLFSGNEQFF.